Listed below are T cell receptor beta chains from one sample, sequenced in a study of cytomegalovirus exposure and HLA in healthy donors. This table comes from immunoSEQ multiplex PCR, and its TCRdb copy is limited to in-frame clones, with some not included. The table lists some 79,000 clones, around 94% of them singletons. Input material: PBMCs. These receptors originate from a woman in her late teens or twenties in good health and CMV-seropositive. CDR3s include the opening cysteine and the closing phenylalanine or tryptophan. A D gene is named only where the DNA matches it firmly. Part of the rows lack a size; the others show once, few, many or a class for expanded clones.

j_call: TRBJ2-7; d_call: .; v_call: TRBV28; clone_size: .; cdr3_aa: CASQMSGVTSEQYF; cdr3_nt: TGTGCCAGCCAAATGTCAGGGGTTACCTCCGAGCAGTACTTC
j_call: TRBJ1-5; d_call: .; v_call: TRBV7-2; clone_size: .; cdr3_aa: CASSWPGRNQPQHF; cdr3_nt: TGTGCCAGCAGCTGGCCAGGCAGGAATCAGCCCCAGCATTTT
j_call: TRBJ2-1; d_call: .; v_call: TRBV5-1; clone_size: .; cdr3_aa: CASSGREVLGDEQFF; cdr3_nt: TGCGCCAGCTCGGGCAGGGAGGTTTTGGGCGATGAGCAGTTCTTC
j_call: TRBJ2-7; d_call: .; v_call: TRBV7-2; clone_size: .; cdr3_aa: CASSLGQAWGEQYF; cdr3_nt: TGTGCCAGCAGCTTAGGACAGGCTTGGGGAGAGCAGTACTTC
j_call: TRBJ2-5; d_call: .; v_call: TRBV10-3; clone_size: .; cdr3_aa: CAISESTAQETQYF; cdr3_nt: TGTGCCATCAGTGAGTCTACAGCTCAAGAGACCCAGTACTTC
j_call: TRBJ1-5; d_call: .; v_call: TRBV7-8; clone_size: .; cdr3_aa: CASSSINQPQHF; cdr3_nt: TGTGCCAGCAGCTCTATCAATCAGCCCCAGCATTTT
j_call: TRBJ1-2; d_call: TRBD1; v_call: TRBV27; clone_size: .; cdr3_aa: CASSPRTGPYGYTF; cdr3_nt: TGTGCCAGCAGTCCTCGGACAGGACCATATGGCTACACCTTC
j_call: TRBJ2-7; d_call: TRBD1; v_call: TRBV7-8; clone_size: .; cdr3_aa: CASRRRGPYEQYF; cdr3_nt: TGTGCCAGCAGACGCAGGGGGCCCTACGAGCAGTACTTC
j_call: TRBJ2-1; d_call: TRBD2; v_call: TRBV6-5; clone_size: .; cdr3_aa: CAARRGLAGLEFF; cdr3_nt: TGTGCCGCCCGAAGGGGACTAGCGGGACTCGAGTTCTTC
j_call: TRBJ1-1; d_call: TRBD1; v_call: TRBV5-1; clone_size: .; cdr3_aa: CASSFGGDRVRGTEAFF; cdr3_nt: TGCGCCAGCAGCTTCGGCGGGGACAGGGTAAGAGGGACTGAAGCTTTCTTT
j_call: TRBJ2-3; d_call: .; v_call: TRBV19; clone_size: .; cdr3_aa: CASSPNGGTDTQYF; cdr3_nt: TGTGCCAGTAGTCCCAACGGGGGCACAGATACGCAGTATTTT
j_call: TRBJ2-2; d_call: TRBD1; v_call: TRBV29-1; clone_size: .; cdr3_aa: CSARQGEIGELFF; cdr3_nt: TGCAGCGCTCGACAGGGGGAAATCGGGGAGCTGTTTTTT
j_call: TRBJ2-1; d_call: TRBD2; v_call: TRBV30; clone_size: .; cdr3_aa: CAWRLPSGTYNEQFF; cdr3_nt: TGTGCCTGGAGACTTCCGAGCGGGACCTACAATGAGCAGTTCTTC
j_call: TRBJ1-2; d_call: TRBD1; v_call: TRBV7-9; clone_size: .; cdr3_aa: CASSCRGCYGYTF; cdr3_nt: TGTGCCAGCAGCTGCAGGGGGTGCTATGGCTACACCTTC
j_call: TRBJ2-2; d_call: .; v_call: TRBV30; clone_size: .; cdr3_aa: CAWTSAGELFF; cdr3_nt: TGTGCCTGGACTAGTGCCGGGGAGCTGTTTTTT
j_call: TRBJ2-7; d_call: TRBD1; v_call: TRBV29-1; clone_size: .; cdr3_aa: CSVAPGGSYEQYF; cdr3_nt: TGCAGCGTTGCCCCAGGGGGCAGCTACGAGCAGTACTTC
j_call: TRBJ2-4; d_call: .; v_call: TRBV6-1; clone_size: .; cdr3_aa: CASSASGPKNIQYF; cdr3_nt: TGTGCCAGCAGTGCTTCAGGGCCCAAAAACATTCAGTACTTC
j_call: TRBJ2-5; d_call: .; v_call: TRBV7-6; clone_size: .; cdr3_aa: CASSLARAGGKVGETQYF; cdr3_nt: TGTGCCAGCAGCTTAGCTAGGGCAGGGGGGAAGGTCGGCGAGACCCAGTACTTC
j_call: TRBJ2-2; d_call: .; v_call: TRBV2; clone_size: .; cdr3_aa: CASKREITGELFF; cdr3_nt: TGTGCCAGCAAAAGGGAGATCACCGGGGAGCTGTTTTTT
j_call: TRBJ2-1; d_call: TRBD2; v_call: TRBV15; clone_size: .; cdr3_aa: CATSRPPGLVSHYNEQFF; cdr3_nt: TGTGCCACCAGCAGACCTCCGGGACTAGTCTCCCACTACAATGAGCAGTTCTTC
j_call: TRBJ2-7; d_call: TRBD1; v_call: TRBV19; clone_size: .; cdr3_aa: CASSIDRGYEQYF; cdr3_nt: TGTGCCAGTAGTATCGACAGGGGCTACGAGCAGTACTTC
j_call: TRBJ1-5; d_call: .; v_call: TRBV29-1; clone_size: .; cdr3_aa: CSVGGGIDQPQHF; cdr3_nt: TGCAGCGTTGGGGGGGGGATCGATCAGCCCCAGCATTTT
j_call: TRBJ2-1; d_call: .; v_call: TRBV29-1; clone_size: .; cdr3_aa: CSVEGGQFF; cdr3_nt: TGCAGCGTTGAAGGCGGGCAGTTCTTC
j_call: TRBJ1-1; d_call: TRBD1; v_call: TRBV2; clone_size: once; cdr3_aa: CASQRQGWAEAFF; cdr3_nt: TGTGCCAGCCAAAGACAGGGTTGGGCTGAAGCTTTCTTT
j_call: TRBJ1-6; d_call: .; v_call: TRBV4-1; clone_size: .; cdr3_aa: CASSQEDSWYSPLHF; cdr3_nt: TGCGCCAGCAGCCAGGAGGACAGCTGGTATTCACCCCTCCACTTT
j_call: TRBJ2-5; d_call: .; v_call: TRBV27; clone_size: .; cdr3_aa: CASRRAGRQETQYF; cdr3_nt: TGTGCCAGCCGGAGGGCAGGGAGACAAGAGACCCAGTACTTC
j_call: TRBJ2-7; d_call: .; v_call: TRBV28; clone_size: .; cdr3_aa: CASSFRDEQYF; cdr3_nt: TGTGCCAGCAGTTTCAGGGACGAGCAGTACTTC
j_call: TRBJ2-5; d_call: TRBD2; v_call: TRBV18; clone_size: .; cdr3_aa: CASSRTSGQETQYF; cdr3_nt: TGTGCCAGCTCCCGCACTAGCGGGCAAGAGACCCAGTACTTC
j_call: TRBJ2-7; d_call: .; v_call: TRBV6-1; clone_size: once; cdr3_aa: CASSENRVGEQYF; cdr3_nt: TGTGCCAGCAGTGAAAACAGGGTAGGCGAGCAGTACTTC
j_call: TRBJ1-4; d_call: TRBD1; v_call: TRBV4-2; clone_size: .; cdr3_aa: CASSQDDGTGSEKLFF; cdr3_nt: TGTGCCAGCAGCCAAGATGATGGGACAGGGAGTGAAAAACTGTTTTTT
j_call: TRBJ1-4; d_call: TRBD1; v_call: TRBV27; clone_size: .; cdr3_aa: CASLGTGDEKLFF; cdr3_nt: TGTGCCAGCTTGGGGACAGGGGATGAAAAACTGTTTTTT
j_call: TRBJ2-1; d_call: .; v_call: TRBV19; clone_size: .; cdr3_aa: CASNSGPSNNEQFF; cdr3_nt: TGTGCCAGTAATTCAGGGCCATCAAACAATGAGCAGTTCTTC
j_call: TRBJ1-2; d_call: TRBD1; v_call: TRBV14; clone_size: .; cdr3_aa: CASSQTGTATYGYTF; cdr3_nt: TGTGCCAGCAGCCAAACCGGGACAGCGACCTATGGCTACACCTTC
j_call: TRBJ1-5; d_call: TRBD1; v_call: TRBV27; clone_size: .; cdr3_aa: CASSDWTGRLNSNQPQHF; cdr3_nt: TGTGCCAGCAGTGACTGGACAGGGAGACTGAATAGCAATCAGCCCCAGCATTTT
j_call: TRBJ2-3; d_call: .; v_call: TRBV6-1; clone_size: .; cdr3_aa: CASILSGLDPQYF; cdr3_nt: TGTGCCAGCATTTTGTCAGGTCTGGATCCGCAGTATTTT
j_call: TRBJ2-5; d_call: TRBD1; v_call: TRBV9; clone_size: once; cdr3_aa: CASSPRDRAGETQYF; cdr3_nt: TGTGCCAGCAGCCCTCGGGACAGGGCGGGTGAGACCCAGTACTTC
j_call: TRBJ2-5; d_call: TRBD1; v_call: TRBV7-7; clone_size: once; cdr3_aa: CASSLGTGRGETQYF; cdr3_nt: TGTGCTAGCAGCTTAGGGACAGGAAGAGGGGAGACCCAGTACTTC
j_call: TRBJ1-2; d_call: .; v_call: TRBV19; clone_size: once; cdr3_aa: CASSIGQSYGYTF; cdr3_nt: TGTGCCAGTAGTATCGGACAGTCCTATGGCTACACCTTC
j_call: TRBJ2-7; d_call: TRBD1; v_call: TRBV4-3; clone_size: .; cdr3_aa: CASSQTGGGLYEQYF; cdr3_nt: TGCGCCAGCAGCCAGACAGGGGGGGGGCTCTACGAGCAGTACTTC
j_call: TRBJ2-3; d_call: .; v_call: TRBV5-1; clone_size: once; cdr3_aa: CASRTSGADTQYF; cdr3_nt: TGCGCCAGCAGGACTAGTGGCGCAGATACGCAGTATTTT
j_call: TRBJ1-2; d_call: .; v_call: TRBV18; clone_size: .; cdr3_aa: CASSPDVGGKNYGYTF; cdr3_nt: TGTGCCAGCTCACCCGATGTGGGGGGGAAGAACTATGGCTACACCTTC
j_call: TRBJ1-6; d_call: .; v_call: TRBV25-1; clone_size: .; cdr3_aa: CASSLQTLSPLHF; cdr3_nt: TGTGCCAGCAGTCTTCAAACCCTATCTCCCCTCCACTTT
j_call: TRBJ2-3; d_call: .; v_call: TRBV4-1; clone_size: .; cdr3_aa: CASSHRELTGTDTQYF; cdr3_nt: TGCGCCAGCAGCCATCGCGAGTTGACAGGCACAGATACGCAGTATTTT
j_call: TRBJ1-5; d_call: .; v_call: TRBV2; clone_size: .; cdr3_aa: CASSGQANQPQHF; cdr3_nt: TGTGCCAGCAGTGGACAGGCCAATCAGCCCCAGCATTTT
j_call: TRBJ2-5; d_call: TRBD2; v_call: TRBV18; clone_size: .; cdr3_aa: CASSPPGLASQETQYF; cdr3_nt: TGTGCCAGCTCACCACCCGGACTAGCGAGCCAAGAGACCCAGTACTTC
j_call: TRBJ1-4; d_call: TRBD1; v_call: TRBV4-3; clone_size: .; cdr3_aa: CASSQEAVGQTGDGKLFF; cdr3_nt: TGCGCCAGCAGCCAAGAAGCTGTCGGCCAGACAGGGGACGGAAAACTGTTTTTT
j_call: TRBJ1-1; d_call: .; v_call: TRBV19; clone_size: .; cdr3_aa: CASSIRTPTEAFF; cdr3_nt: TGTGCCAGTAGTATCCGGACACCCACTGAAGCTTTCTTT
j_call: TRBJ2-7; d_call: .; v_call: TRBV28; clone_size: .; cdr3_aa: CASNKPQGLAYEQYF; cdr3_nt: TGTGCCAGCAACAAGCCACAGGGTTTGGCCTACGAGCAGTACTTC
j_call: TRBJ2-1; d_call: .; v_call: TRBV6-6; clone_size: .; cdr3_aa: CASSWTQGGEQFF; cdr3_nt: TGTGCCAGCAGTTGGACGCAGGGAGGTGAGCAGTTCTTC
j_call: TRBJ1-2; d_call: TRBD1; v_call: TRBV7-9; clone_size: .; cdr3_aa: CASSPTSYGQGIDGYTF; cdr3_nt: TGTGCCAGCAGCCCGACCTCCTACGGACAGGGGATTGATGGCTACACCTTC
j_call: TRBJ2-3; d_call: .; v_call: TRBV18; clone_size: .; cdr3_aa: CASSPQESAGTDTQYF; cdr3_nt: TGTGCCAGCTCACCACAGGAATCAGCGGGCACAGATACGCAGTATTTT
j_call: TRBJ2-1; d_call: TRBD2; v_call: TRBV27; clone_size: .; cdr3_aa: CASSPGLAGRGGEQFF; cdr3_nt: TGTGCCAGCAGTCCAGGACTAGCGGGAAGAGGCGGGGAGCAGTTCTTC
j_call: TRBJ2-7; d_call: .; v_call: TRBV6-1; clone_size: .; cdr3_aa: CASSDLLTGFSSYEQYF; cdr3_nt: TGTGCCAGCAGTGACCTACTGACAGGTTTTAGCTCCTACGAGCAGTACTTC
j_call: TRBJ2-7; d_call: .; v_call: TRBV18; clone_size: .; cdr3_aa: CASSPVAGEYPYEQYF; cdr3_nt: TGTGCCAGCTCACCAGTAGCCGGGGAGTACCCCTACGAGCAGTACTTC
j_call: TRBJ1-1; d_call: TRBD1; v_call: TRBV7-9; clone_size: .; cdr3_aa: CASSEGQGAEAFF; cdr3_nt: TGTGCCAGCAGCGAGGGACAGGGGGCGGAAGCTTTCTTT
j_call: TRBJ1-1; d_call: TRBD1; v_call: TRBV10-2; clone_size: .; cdr3_aa: CASGQQGRIRYRFVAFF; cdr3_nt: TGCGCCAGCGGACAACAGGGGCGAATACGGTATCGCTTCGTAGCTTTCTTT
j_call: TRBJ2-1; d_call: TRBD2; v_call: TRBV18; clone_size: .; cdr3_aa: CASSLDRSGKSSYNEQFF; cdr3_nt: TGTGCCAGCTCCCTAGACCGTAGCGGGAAGAGCTCCTACAATGAGCAGTTCTTC